What follows are 15 T cell receptor beta chains derived from one specimen sequenced in a study of cytomegalovirus exposure and HLA in healthy donors. Use of 60 Vbeta and 13 Jbeta primers characterized the PCR. Using immunoSEQ multiplex PCR, the repertoire was profiled, and TCRdb retains in-frame clones only, with some absent. The sample has some 150,000 clones; around four fifths are singletons. Material for sequencing was PBMCs. Receptors originate from a woman aged 40 to 50 in good health and CMV-seronegative.

The chain uses TRBV6-5 and TRBJ2-2; D remains unclear. V lost 6 bases, J lost 7 bases, and 9 bases lay in between. The germline V gene has CDR1 MNHEY and CDR2 SVGAGI. This CDR3 has 12 amino acids. The DNA of the CDR3 is TGTGCCAGCAGCCGCAGAGGCGGGGAGCTGTTTTTT. Protein sequence: CASSRRGGELFF.

This clone appeared a single time. The chain carries TRBV5-1 and TRBJ1-4; D is ambiguous. The CDR3 totals 14 residues. Trimming removed 2 bases from V and 2 bases from J, with 7 bases in between. The germline V gene encodes CDR1 SGHRS and CDR2 YFSETQ. The CDR3 nucleotides read TGCGCCAGCAGCTTTGGCGGTACTAATGAAAAACTGTTTTTT. It specifies CASSFGGTNEKLFF. The full variable domain, its missing parts supplied by reference TRBV5-1 and TRBJ1-4, is KAGVTQTPRYLIKTRGQQVTLSCSPISGHRSVSWYQQTPGQGLQFLFEYFSETQRNKGNFPGRFSGRQFSNSRSEMNVSTLELGDSALYLCASSFGGTNEKLFFGSGTQLSVL.

This chain links TRBV5-6 with TRBJ1-1, with 7 nucleotides matching TRBD1. Losses at the gene ends were 2 bases for V and 2 bases for J; bases not matched to a gene: 6. The CDR3 extends over 15 amino acids. CDR1 and CDR2 from the germline V gene are SGHDT and YYEEEE. The CDR3 protein is CASSFTGQRNTEAFF. CDR3 coding DNA: TGTGCCAGCAGCTTTACGGGACAGAGAAACACTGAAGCTTTCTTT.

This clone was seen a few times. The rearrangement joins TRBV6-1 to TRBJ2-1, with 9 bases fitting TRBD2. The germline CDR1 and CDR2 sequences are MNHNS and SASEGT. CDR3 length: 18 amino acids. The junction had 17 bases not matched to a gene; V was cut back by 4 bases and J by 7 bases. The CDR3 nucleotides read TGTGCCAGCAGTGTCCTCTCCGGTTTGCGGGGGGGGCAAAATGAGCAGTTCTTC. This gives the protein CASSVLSGLRGGQNEQFF.

This chain uses TRBV6-6 with TRBJ1-5; D is undetermined. The V end was cut by 7 bases, the J end by 9 bases, with 10 bases between. Germline CDR1 reads MNHNY; CDR2 reads SVGAGI (reference sequence). This CDR3 region has 11 residues. DNA of the CDR3: TGTGCCAGCAATCAGGAGGGGCCCCAGCATTTT. This gives the protein CASNQEGPQHF.

This clone was detected a few times. For the CDR3, the DNA is TGCGCCAGCAGCCAAGTTTTCTCGGGGTTAACCTACGAGCAGTACTTC. The encoded protein is CASSQVFSGLTYEQYF. V is TRBV4-1 and J is TRBJ2-5; perhaps TRBD2 as D (5 bases). The J call is in doubt because the DNA end fits TRBJ2-7 better. The germline V gene encodes CDR1 MGHRA and CDR2 YSYEKL. This CDR3 has 16 residues.

A remark on this clone: A read error may produce the germline difference seen at one junction end. The chain is built from TRBV7-9 and TRBJ1-2; 7 bases fit TRBD1. The CDR3 is 11 amino acids. Germline V lookup: CDR1 SEHNR, CDR2 FQNEAQ (reference sequence). Here the CDR3 DNA reads TGTGCCAGCAGCTTTGGACAGGTAGTCGCCTTC. This gives the protein CASSFGQVVAF.

V and J are TRBV4-2 and TRBJ2-3, with 8 bases lining up with TRBD1. The CDR3 consists of 15 residues. Germline lookup yields CDR1 LGHNA and CDR2 YNFKEQ. With 2 bases clipped from V and 2 bases from J, the junction kept 3 bases outside the gene matches. This chain's CDR3 is CASSQSQGATDTQYF. Written as DNA, the CDR3 is TGTGCCAGCAGCCAAAGTCAGGGGGCCACAGATACGCAGTATTTT.

The V call is TRBV30, the J call TRBJ2-2; D is uncertain. Germline CDR1 is GTSNPN and CDR2 is SVGIG (reference sequence). The CDR3 has 15 residues. V lost 6 bases to trimming and J lost 2 bases, with 16 bases between them. This CDR3 is CACPLGGSNTGELFF. The CDR3 coding sequence is TGTGCCTGTCCCCTCGGCGGATCAAACACCGGGGAGCTGTTTTTT. The full variable domain, with the rest looked up from reference TRBV30 and TRBJ2-2, is SQTIHQWPATLVQPVGSPLSLECTVEGTSNPNLYWYRQAAGRGLQLLFYSVGIGQISSEVPQNLSASRPQDRQFILSSKKLLLSDSGFYLCACPLGGSNTGELFFGEGSRLTVL.

As to this clone: Different DNA sequences within this sample yield the same CDR3. V and J are TRBV11-1 and TRBJ2-2; D is perhaps TRBD1 (6 bases). Germline-derived CDR1 and CDR2 are SGHAT and FQDESV (reference sequence). The CDR3 contains 16 residues. V was clipped by 2 bases and J by 0 bases, with 10 bases between them. CDR3 coding DNA: TGTGCCAGCAGCTTACTGAGGGGGTCGAACACCGGGGAGCTGTTTTTT. This codes for CASSLLRGSNTGELFF.

The table lists this clone with a count of one. The chain employs TRBV4-2 and TRBJ1-5; D ambiguous. The CDR3 covers 14 residues. V was shortened by 1 base and J by 6 bases, with 10 bases between the two germline ends. The germline V gene has CDR1 LGHNA and CDR2 YNFKEQ. The CDR3 loop reads CASSQGTGGQPQHF. In DNA form, the CDR3 reads TGTGCCAGCAGCCAAGGTACCGGCGGTCAGCCCCAGCATTTT.

V and J are TRBV14 and TRBJ2-5; D perhaps matches TRBD2 (5 bases). From germline, CDR1 is SGHDN and CDR2 FVKESK. The ends were cut back, 4 bases at V and 8 bases at J, with 20 bases in the middle. The CDR3 consists of 15 residues. In DNA, the CDR3 is TGTGCCAGCAGCCCCGTGGCGGGCAAGCTCGGAACCCAGTACTTC. It specifies CASSPVAGKLGTQYF.

The V and J genes are TRBV7-8 and TRBJ2-1, with TRBD1 as a possible D gene (5 bases). This CDR3 has 16 amino acids. Trimming removed 1 base from V and 7 bases from J, with 17 bases in between. Germline CDR1 is SGHVS and CDR2 is FQNEAQ. The CDR3 reads CASSLDGQGFRNEQFF. Written as DNA, the CDR3 is TGTGCCAGCAGCTTAGATGGTCAGGGTTTTAGGAATGAGCAGTTCTTC.

V and J are TRBV20-1 and TRBJ2-4; no clear D. CDR1 is DFQATT and CDR2 is SNEGSKA in the germline V gene (reference sequence). This CDR3 contains 11 residues. Between the trimmed V and J ends, which lost 0 bases and 9 bases, there was a span of 6 bases. The CDR3 loop is CSARESGIQYF. The CDR3 nucleotides read TGCAGTGCTAGAGAGTCGGGCATTCAGTACTTC.

The chain is built from TRBV13 and TRBJ2-7; 7 nucleotides match TRBD1. The germline gives CDR1 PRHDT, CDR2 FYEKMQ (reference sequence). There are 14 residues in the CDR3. After removal of 2 bases from V and 1 base from J, the junction contained 2 bases not matched to a gene. The CDR3 loop is CASSLPGGSYEQYF. The CDR3 DNA reads as TGTGCCAGCAGCTTACCAGGGGGATCCTACGAGCAGTACTTC.